The 7 T cell receptor beta chains below were found in one sample sequenced in a study of metastatic and nonmetastatic thyroid tumors. Until they underwent thyroid surgery, no patient had received any treatment. Using MiXCR, TCRdb reanalyzed the PCR reads. This table holds roughly 34,000 clones, around 16% found once. Sequences were obtained from blood. The receptors were sampled from a male donor with papillary thyroid cancer or a benign thyroid nodule (not recorded which). Some clones in this sample may be carry-over from other donors' samples.

The chain employs TRBV20-1 and TRBJ1-6; D ambiguous. The CDR3 has 16 residues. V gave up 0 bases and J gave up 7 bases, with 16 bases separating them. Germline loops: CDR1 DFQATT, CDR2 SNEGSKA (reference sequence). The CDR3 DNA reads as TGCAGTGCTAGAGACCGAGGGCGGGTCTGGAATTCACCCCTCCACTTT. Amino acids: CSARDRGRVWNSPLHF.

At least ten counts were recorded for this clone. This sequence joins TRBV30 and TRBJ2-5; TRBD2 agrees at 8 bases. Germline V gene data show CDR1 as GTSNPN and CDR2 as SVGIG (reference sequence). With V trimmed by 2 bases and J by 5 bases, 4 bases remained unmatched. This CDR3 contains 13 residues. The CDR3, as DNA: TGTGCCTGGAGTCCGGGAGGGGGGGAGACCCAGTACTTC. Protein sequence: CAWSPGGGETQYF.

The sample holds a few counts of this clone. The V gene is TRBV6-1, the J gene TRBJ1-2; a weak D match, TRBD1 (6 bases). Trimming left V 6 bases short and J 10 bases short, with 24 bases between. In germline, CDR1 is MNHNS, CDR2 SASEGT. CDR3 length: 15 residues. CDR3 coding DNA: TGTGCCAGCAGCCAGGGCCAGGGGCCGGTTGATGTCTACACCTTC. Protein product: CASSQGQGPVDVYTF.

About this clone: A much larger clonotype is one base distant, so this may be a read error. Other DNA sequences in this sample translate to the same CDR3. CDR3 sequence: CSAPDRAETQYF. CDR3 bases: TGCAGTGCCCCGGACAGGGCTGAGACACAGTACTTC. The chain is built from TRBV20-1 and TRBJ2-5; 8 bases are a match to TRBD1. Germline V gives CDR1 DFQATT, CDR2 SNEGSKA (reference sequence). The CDR3 spans 12 residues.

Many counts were recorded for this clone. CDR3 loop: CASSLGAASGSQNEQYF. The CDR3 DNA is TGTGCCAGCAGCTTAGGTGCGGCTAGCGGGAGCCAGAACGAGCAGTACTTC. The chain employs TRBV7-8 and TRBJ2-7, with TRBD2 matching over 10 bases. The germline CDR1 and CDR2 sequences are SGHVS and FQNEAQ. There are 17 residues in the CDR3. After removal of 1 base from V and 5 bases from J, the junction contained 11 bases not matched to a gene.

This clone was seen repeatedly, ten times or more. The chain has TRBV7-9 and TRBJ2-7, with TRBD2 matching 8 bases. V was clipped by 4 bases and J by 12 bases; unmatched bases: 11. The germline V gene has CDR1 SEHNR and CDR2 FQNEAQ (reference sequence). This CDR3 has 13 residues. CDR3 sequence reads: CASSSRRERGPYF. Written as DNA, the CDR3 is TGTGCCAGCAGCTCCAGAAGAGAGCGGGGGCCGTACTTC.

This clone was detected ten times or more. V is TRBV4-3 and J is TRBJ1-2; D gene uncertain. From germline, CDR1 is LGHNA and CDR2 YSLEER. The CDR3 runs 15 residues. Trimming pared 5 bases from V and 1 base from J, leaving 14 bases between. CDR3 DNA sequence: TGCGCCAGCAGCTTAAGCTCTGATCTTAACTATGGCTACACCTTC. It yields the protein CASSLSSDLNYGYTF.